Listed below are T cell receptor beta chains from one sample, sequenced in a study of blood T cell repertoires in COVID-19. Sequencing used immunoSEQ multiplex PCR; TCRdb keeps in-frame clones, though not all of them. The data show roughly 39,000 clones, roughly nine tenths seen once. Sequenced: peripheral blood. The receptors shown here come from a man over 45 in a cohort sampled during active COVID-19. CDR3s include the opening cysteine and the closing phenylalanine or tryptophan. The D gene is left open where the match is weak. Clone size is not always given. Where it is, it says once, few, many or a class for expanded clones.

clone size	J gene	V gene	D gene	CDR3 DNA	CDR3 protein
once	TRBJ2-3	TRBV4-1	NA	TGCGCCAGCAGCGACTACAGCACAGATACGCAGTATTTT	CASSDYSTDTQYF
NA	TRBJ2-5	TRBV7-9	TRBD1	TGTGCCAGCAGCTATCAGGGGGAGTACCAAGAGACCCAGTACTTC	CASSYQGEYQETQYF
NA	TRBJ2-1	TRBV13	TRBD2	TGTGCCAGCAGCTCCCAGGACCCACTAGCGACTTCCTACAATGAGCAGTTCTTC	CASSSQDPLATSYNEQFF
NA	TRBJ2-3	TRBV9	TRBD1	TGTGCCAGCACCGCCATGGACAGGGTAAAGACAGATACGCAGTATTTT	CASTAMDRVKTDTQYF
NA	TRBJ1-5	TRBV18	NA	TGTGCCAGCTCACCGGAGGGTTATAGCAATCAGCCCCAGCATTTT	CASSPEGYSNQPQHF
few	TRBJ1-5	TRBV12-3/TRBV12-4	NA	TGTGCCAGCAGTCCAACAAATCAGCCCCAGCATTTT	CASSPTNQPQHF
NA	TRBJ2-7	TRBV30	TRBD1	TGTGCCTGGAGTACCGGGACAGGGTCGTACGAGCAGTACTTC	CAWSTGTGSYEQYF
once	TRBJ1-1	TRBV5-6	NA	TGTGCCAGCAGCTTGCCATGGGGAGGGGGCACTGAAGCTTTCTTT	CASSLPWGGGTEAFF
once	TRBJ2-1	TRBV2	TRBD2	TGTGCCAGCCCCGGGCGGGAGAGAGACTCCTACAATGAGCAGTTCTTC	CASPGRERDSYNEQFF
NA	TRBJ1-1	TRBV4-1	TRBD1	TGCGCCAGCAGCCAAGTGCAGGGGGCGAACACTGAAGCTTTCTTT	CASSQVQGANTEAFF
NA	TRBJ2-3	TRBV7-3	TRBD1	TGTGCCAGCAGCCGGACAGGGTGGGGCACAGATACGCAGTATTTT	CASSRTGWGTDTQYF
once	TRBJ2-3	TRBV3-1/TRBV3-2	NA	TGTGCCAGCAGCCAGGGTTGGGGGCAATACACAGATACGCAGTATTTT	CASSQGWGQYTDTQYF
NA	TRBJ1-2	TRBV19	TRBD1	TGTGCCAGTAGTATAGGTGACAGGGATTCTGGCTACACCTTC	CASSIGDRDSGYTF
NA	TRBJ2-3	TRBV5-1	TRBD2	TGCGCCAGCAGCCCCGCGGGACTAGCGGGCACAGATACGCAGTATTTT	CASSPAGLAGTDTQYF
NA	TRBJ1-2	TRBV6-5	NA	TGTGCCAGCAGTTACGGCGGGGGGGGCTATGGCTACACCTTC	CASSYGGGGYGYTF
NA	TRBJ1-6	TRBV5-1	NA	TGCGCCAGCAGCCTAGGGGAAAATAATTCACCCCTCCACTTT	CASSLGENNSPLHF
NA	TRBJ2-7	TRBV12-3/TRBV12-4	NA	TGTGCCAGCAGTTTTGCCGGCGAGCAGTACTTC	CASSFAGEQYF
NA	TRBJ1-1	TRBV24-1	TRBD1	TGTGCCACCAGATTAGGGGGCAGCTCTGAAGCTTTCTTT	CATRLGGSSEAFF
NA	TRBJ1-5	TRBV15	TRBD1	TGTGCCACCAGCGGGACAGGGTCGAGGCAGCCCCAGCATTTT	CATSGTGSRQPQHF
NA	TRBJ2-1	TRBV29-1	TRBD1	TGCAGCGCCGGGGACAGGAGCTACAATGAGCAGTTCTTC	CSAGDRSYNEQFF
NA	TRBJ2-3	TRBV30	TRBD2	TGTGCCTGGGAGGTAGCGGGGGGGCGAGATACGCAGTATTTT	CAWEVAGGRDTQYF
NA	TRBJ1-1	TRBV18	TRBD1	TGTGCCAGCTCACGAAACGGACAGGGATTGAACACTGAAGCTTTCTTT	CASSRNGQGLNTEAFF
NA	TRBJ2-3	TRBV7-9	NA	TGTGCCAGCAACCGAGGCACAGATACGCAGTATTTT	CASNRGTDTQYF
once	TRBJ2-2	TRBV2	TRBD2	TGTGCCAGCACGCCGCGGGGGGGCTGGACCGGGGAGCTGTTTTTT	CASTPRGGWTGELFF
once	TRBJ1-2	TRBV27	TRBD1	TGTGCCAGCAGTCCCGACAGGGGAGCTGGCTACACCTTC	CASSPDRGAGYTF
once	TRBJ2-2	TRBV9	TRBD1	TGTGCCAGCAGCGTAGTGGGACAGGCTATGAACACCGGGGAGCTGTTTTTT	CASSVVGQAMNTGELFF
NA	TRBJ1-3	TRBV7-2	NA	TGTGCCAGCAGCCGGATCGCGGGGGCGCGCCGAAACACCATATATTTT	CASSRIAGARRNTIYF
NA	TRBJ1-5	TRBV3-1/TRBV3-2	TRBD1	TGTGCCAGCAGTCCGACAGGGATTCAGCCCCAGCATTTT	CASSPTGIQPQHF
NA	TRBJ2-7	TRBV30	TRBD2	TGTGCCTGGAACCTTAGCGGGAGAAACTACGAGCAGTACTTC	CAWNLSGRNYEQYF
NA	TRBJ2-5	TRBV7-9	TRBD2	TGTGCCAGCAGCACGGGACTAGCGGAGGGAGAGACCCAGTACTTC	CASSTGLAEGETQYF
NA	TRBJ2-3	TRBV3-1/TRBV3-2	TRBD1	TGTGCCAGCAGCCCCGGACAGGGTCCCACAGATACGCAGTATTTT	CASSPGQGPTDTQYF
NA	TRBJ1-1	TRBV5-6	NA	TGTGCCAGCAGCTTCTTAAACACTGAAGCTTTCTTT	CASSFLNTEAFF